The 26 T cell receptor beta chains below come from one sample, sequenced in a study of shared clonotypes between healthy human individuals (dated by TCRdb to 2020 to 2022). Library generation was performed with the immunoSEQ multiplex PCR assay. TCRdb's version of the immuneACCESS table is confined to in-frame rearrangements and falls short of the full clone set. An unresolved V gene accounts for under half of the shortfall where checked; the remainder is of unknown origin. The sample has about 500,000 clones on record, roughly three quarters of them singletons. The ten largest account for around 11% of the sample. Material for sequencing was PBMCs. These receptors came from a woman aged 40 to 50 in good health. Some clones in this sample may be carry-over from other donors' samples.

In regard to this clone: This CDR3 is also generated by other DNA sequences in the sample. DNA for the CDR3: TGTGCCAGCAGCGTCGGGGGAGGTACCGGGGAGCTGTTTTTT. Protein sequence: CASSVGGGTGELFF. The chain is built from TRBV9 and TRBJ2-2, with D perhaps TRBD2 (6 bases). The CDR3 length is 14 residues. The germline V gene has CDR1 SGDLS and CDR2 YYNGEE. V lost 2 bases and J lost 5, with 10 bases in between.

The table lists this clone with many counts. This CDR3 is also generated by other DNA sequences in the sample. The J gene is TRBJ1-1, the V gene TRBV9, with 12 positions matching TRBD1. The V gene end was trimmed by 2 bases and the J gene end by 11 bases; junction bases not matched to a gene: 7. CDR3 length: 14 residues. Germline V gene lookup returns CDR1 SGDLS and CDR2 YYNGEE. The CDR3 DNA reads as TGTGCCAGCAGCGTGGGGACAGGGGGCTCCGAGGCTTTCTTT. It translates to CASSVGTGGSEAFF.

About this clone: This likely reflects a read error, since a far larger clone is one base away. This chain connects TRBV28 to TRBJ1-4, with 10 bases lining up with TRBD1. The J segment lost 5 bases and the V segment lost 6 bases, leaving 3 bases of the junction unmatched. The V gene's germline CDR1 is MDHEN and CDR2 SYDVKM. The CDR3 extends over 14 amino acids. The CDR3 DNA reads TGTGCCAGCAGCTCGGGACAGGGGAATGAAAAACTGTTTTTT. It encodes CASSSGQGNEKLFF. Looking up the rest from reference TRBV28 and TRBJ1-4 gives the full variable domain: DVKVTQSSRYLVKRTGEKVFLECVQDMDHENMFWYRQDPGLGLRLIYFSYDVKMKEKGDIPEGYSVSREKKERFSLILESASTNQTSMYLCASSSGQGNEKLFFGSGTQLSVL.

This clone was observed a few times. CDR3 loop: CAISESQGIHEQYF. The DNA of the CDR3 is TGTGCCATCAGTGAGTCGCAGGGGATCCACGAGCAGTACTTC. The chain uses TRBV10-3 and TRBJ2-7; TRBD1 might be the D (6 bases). The length of the CDR3 is 14 residues. Trimming removed 0 bases at V and 5 bases at J, with 11 bases between. Germline V gene sequence: CDR1 ENHRY, CDR2 SYGVKD.

The chain employs TRBV5-1 and TRBJ2-3, with TRBD2 as a possible D gene (7 bases). The CDR3 spans 16 residues. Trimming removed 4 bases at V and 3 bases at J, with 18 bases between. Looked up from germline, CDR1 is SGHRS and CDR2 is YFSETQ. CDR3 DNA: TGCGCCAGCAGCCCAACAGGGTTCGGGGGGACAGATACGCAGTATTTT. Translation gives CASSPTGFGGTDTQYF.

The sample holds a few counts of this clone. This chain links TRBV5-4 with TRBJ1-1, with D hard to call. The CDR3 runs 14 residues. Trimming took 7 bases from V and 1 from J, leaving 14 bases between them. Germline V lookup: CDR1 SGHNT, CDR2 YYREEE (reference sequence). In nucleotides, the CDR3 is TGTGCCAGCCAGCTTCCCGGGCCGAACACTGAAGCTTTCTTT. This encodes CASQLPGPNTEAFF.

J is TRBJ1-2 and V is TRBV9; D gene ambiguous. Germline CDR1 is SGDLS and CDR2 is YYNGEE. The CDR3 has 15 residues. V was cut by 1 base and J by 4 bases, with 14 bases left in between. CDR3 protein: CASSVSSSGSYGYTF. CDR3 nucleotide sequence: TGTGCCAGCAGCGTATCCTCCTCGGGGTCCTATGGCTACACCTTC.

This clone was seen only once. The genes are TRBV10-3 and TRBJ2-7, with D possibly TRBD2 on 7 matching bases. The CDR3 consists of 14 residues. V was clipped by 6 bases and J by 0 bases, with 12 bases between them. In germline, CDR1 is ENHRY, CDR2 SYGVKD. The CDR3 DNA reads as TGTGCCATCAGAGGACAGCGGGGCTCCTACGAGCAGTACTTC. Translating it yields CAIRGQRGSYEQYF.

V and J are TRBV27 and TRBJ2-3; TRBD2 matches 8 bases. CDR3 length: 15 amino acids. Germline CDR1 is MNHEY and CDR2 is SMNVEV (reference sequence). The ends lost 6 bases at V and 8 bases at J; junction bases unmatched: 13. The CDR3 DNA reads as TGTGCCAGCAGCCGCCCGGGAGCGGGAGATAGTACGCAGTATTTT. Translating it yields CASSRPGAGDSTQYF.

The genes are TRBV6-1 and TRBJ2-1; D uncertain. Germline V gene data show CDR1 as MNHNS and CDR2 as SASEGT. V lost 4 bases, J lost 8 bases, and 12 bases lay in between. The CDR3 contains 13 residues. The CDR3 region has the DNA TGTGCCAGCAGTGTGGGATGGGAAGATGAGCAGTTCTTC. This sequence encodes CASSVGWEDEQFF.

The chain carries TRBV29-1 and TRBJ2-1; the D is unclear. V lost 3 bases to trimming and J lost 4 bases, with 7 bases between them. The CDR3 loop spans 12 amino acids. CDR1 and CDR2 from the germline V gene are SQVTM and ANQGSEA. The CDR3 sequence is CSVEASYNEQFF. CDR3 sequence (DNA): TGCAGCGTTGAGGCCAGTTACAATGAGCAGTTCTTC.

This rearrangement joins TRBV15 to TRBJ1-5; 9 nucleotides match TRBD1. In germline, CDR1 is LNHNV, CDR2 YYDKDF (reference sequence). CDR3 size: 16 residues. The V and J ends lost 3 bases and 4 bases, in that order; junction bases with no gene match: 7. The CDR3 sequence is CATSSPGQGQNQPQHF. CDR3 in DNA: TGTGCCACCAGCAGTCCGGGACAGGGTCAGAATCAGCCCCAGCATTTT.

This CDR3 reads CASRGGGTTEAFF. CDR3 DNA: TGTGCCAGCCGTGGGGGGGGAACGACTGAAGCTTTCTTT. This chain uses TRBV28 with TRBJ1-1; the D gene is possibly TRBD1 (5 bases). The CDR3 is 13 amino acids. Trimming took 8 bases from V and 5 from J, leaving 15 bases between them. Germline V gene lookup returns CDR1 MDHEN and CDR2 SYDVKM.

The CDR3 nucleotides read TGTGCCAGCAGCTTGGGATTACAAGAGACCCAGTACTTC. Protein sequence: CASSLGLQETQYF. This chain uses TRBV5-4 with TRBJ2-5; no reliable D call. Germline values: CDR1 SGHNT, CDR2 YYREEE (reference sequence). Trimming removed 0 bases from V and 2 bases from J, with 5 bases in between. The CDR3 consists of 13 residues. The full variable domain, in which reference TRBV5-4 and TRBJ2-5 provide the parts outside the CDR3, is ETGVTQSPTHLIKTRGQQVTLRCSSQSGHNTVSWYQQALGQGPQFIFQYYREEENGRGNFPPRFSGLQFPNYSSELNVNALELDDSALYLCASSLGLQETQYFGPGTRLLVL.

The rearrangement uses TRBV5-1 and TRBJ1-1, with 10 bases lining up with TRBD1. This CDR3 has 14 residues. J lost 2 bases, V lost 6 bases, and 4 bases had no gene match. Germline CDR1 and CDR2: SGHRS and YFSETQ. The CDR3 reads CASKGQGPNTEAFF. As DNA, the CDR3 is TGCGCCAGCAAGGGACAGGGGCCCAACACTGAAGCTTTCTTT. Full variable domain (outside the CDR3, taken from reference TRBV5-1 and TRBJ1-1): KAGVTQTPRYLIKTRGQQVTLSCSPISGHRSVSWYQQTPGQGLQFLFEYFSETQRNKGNFPGRFSGRQFSNSRSEMNVSTLELGDSALYLCASKGQGPNTEAFFGQGTRLTVV.

This sequence joins TRBV15 and TRBJ2-5; 7 bases line up with TRBD2. The last part of the DNA fits TRBJ2-7 better; the J call may be wrong. The CDR3 runs to 16 residues. CDR1 and CDR2 (germline): LNHNV, YYDKDF (reference sequence). The CDR3 here is CATSREERETPYEQYF. CDR3 bases: TGTGCCACCAGCAGAGAAGAGCGGGAAACCCCCTACGAGCAGTACTTC.

This clone was detected ten times or more. Other DNA sequences from this sample encode an identical CDR3 as well. The chain uses TRBV28 and TRBJ1-5; possible D gene TRBD1, 6 bases. V was clipped by 2 bases and J by 2 bases, with 10 bases between them. The CDR3 runs to 15 residues. Germline V lookup: CDR1 MDHEN, CDR2 SYDVKM. CDR3 in DNA: TGTGCCAGCAGTTTAGCAGGGGCCGGCAATCAGCCCCAGCATTTT. Protein product: CASSLAGAGNQPQHF.

V is TRBV19 and J is TRBJ2-4; tentatively, D is TRBD2 (6 bases). CDR1 and CDR2 (germline): LNHDA, SQIVND (reference sequence). Trimming shortened V by 7 bases and J by 5 bases, and 15 bases separated the two germline ends. The CDR3 is made up of 14 amino acids. The CDR3 nucleotides are TGTGCCAGTACGGAGGGTATACTCGAAAACATTCAGTACTTC. Translated: CASTEGILENIQYF. The full variable domain, in which reference TRBV19 and TRBJ2-4 provide the parts outside the CDR3, is DGGITQSPKYLFRKEGQNVTLSCEQNLNHDAMYWYRQDPGQGLRLIYYSQIVNDFQKGDIAEGYSVSREKKESFPLTVTSAQKNPTAFYLCASTEGILENIQYFGAGTRLSVL.

This sequence joins TRBV4-2 and TRBJ2-1; 8 nucleotides match TRBD2. V was clipped by 4 bases and J by 7 bases; unmatched bases: 6. This CDR3 comprises 14 residues. The V gene's germline CDR1 is LGHNA and CDR2 YNFKEQ. This chain's CDR3 is CASSPSGSWNEQFF. CDR3 nucleotides: TGTGCCAGCAGCCCCAGCGGGAGTTGGAATGAGCAGTTCTTC.

This rearrangement joins TRBV5-1 to TRBJ1-2; a weak D match, TRBD1 (5 bases). The CDR3 covers 14 residues. Germline CDR1 SGHRS, CDR2 YFSETQ. Trimming removed 2 bases from V and 0 bases from J, with 8 bases in between. The CDR3 is CASSFQGANYGYTF. CDR3 nucleotide sequence: TGCGCCAGCAGCTTCCAGGGAGCTAACTATGGCTACACCTTC.

J is TRBJ2-6 and V is TRBV9; maybe TRBD1 (5 bases). The CDR3 totals 15 residues. V gave up 0 bases and J gave up 2 bases, with 6 bases separating them. Germline V gives CDR1 SGDLS, CDR2 YYNGEE. The CDR3 reads CASSVGQTGANVLTF. Here the CDR3 DNA reads TGTGCCAGCAGCGTAGGACAGACTGGGGCCAACGTCCTGACTTTC.

This chain uses TRBV4-2 with TRBJ2-5, with a possible D match to TRBD1 (6 bases). The germline V gene encodes CDR1 LGHNA and CDR2 YNFKEQ. Trimming stripped 4 bases from V and 7 bases from J, with 28 bases between. The CDR3 length is 18 residues. Here the CDR3 DNA reads TGTGCCAGCAGCCCCTTCCTCCTCCGGGACACCCATTTGGGGACCCAGTACTTC. Translated, it gives CASSPFLLRDTHLGTQYF.

The V gene is TRBV10-1, the J gene TRBJ1-2; 8 bases align to TRBD1. The germline gives CDR1 WNHNN, CDR2 SYGVQD (reference sequence). The CDR3 covers 15 residues. J lost 1 base, V lost 5 bases, and 6 bases had no gene match. CDR3 region: CASSSDRAGNYGYTF. As DNA, the CDR3 is TGCGCCAGCAGTTCGGACAGGGCGGGTAACTATGGCTACACCTTC.

This clone was counted a single time. Given a much more abundant clone one base away, this may be a read error. The V and J genes are TRBV7-2 and TRBJ2-7; D possibly uses TRBD1 or TRBD2 (5 bases each). CDR3 length: 16 amino acids. Deletions cut 1 base from V and 0 bases from J, with 13 bases between. Germline V gene lookup returns CDR1 SGHTA and CDR2 FQGNSA. The CDR3 sequence: CASSLVGDRSSYEQYF. The CDR3 coding sequence is TGTGCCAGCAGCTTAGTGGGGGACCGGAGCTCCTACGAGCAGTACTTC.

The rearrangement links TRBV28 to TRBJ2-1; D is undetermined. Trimming shortened V by 4 bases and J by 2 bases, and 12 bases separated the two germline ends. Germline values: CDR1 MDHEN, CDR2 SYDVKM. The CDR3 spans 15 residues. The CDR3 DNA reads TGTGCCAGCAGTTCGCCTCGGCGTACCTACAATGAGCAGTTCTTC. This encodes CASSSPRRTYNEQFF.

In its sample, this clone was seen once. V is TRBV7-9 and J is TRBJ1-1; D ambiguous. The CDR3 sequence is 14 residues long. The germline CDR1 and CDR2 sequences are SEHNR and FQNEAQ (reference sequence). The V gene lost 0 bases and the J gene lost 6 bases, with 11 bases spanning the gap. The DNA for the CDR3 is TGTGCCAGCAGCTTAGCTGGGAGAGGCGCTGAAGCTTTCTTT. Translating gives CASSLAGRGAEAFF.